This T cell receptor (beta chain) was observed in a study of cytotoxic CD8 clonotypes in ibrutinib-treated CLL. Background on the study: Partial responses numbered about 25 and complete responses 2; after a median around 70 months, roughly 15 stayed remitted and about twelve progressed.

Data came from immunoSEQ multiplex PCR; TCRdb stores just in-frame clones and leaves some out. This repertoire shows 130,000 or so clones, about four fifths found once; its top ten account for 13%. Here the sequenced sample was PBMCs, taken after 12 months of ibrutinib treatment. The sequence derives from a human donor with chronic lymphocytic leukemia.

The CDR3 reads CASSSAQTSYAYEQYF. In nucleotides, the CDR3 is TGTGCCAGCAGTTCGGCCCAGACTAGTTACGCCTACGAGCAGTACTTC. This chain uses TRBV28 with TRBJ2-7, with D possibly TRBD2 on 6 matching bases. Germline CDR1 is MDHEN and CDR2 is SYDVKM. There are 16 residues in the CDR3. Trimming took off 4 bases at V and 2 bases at J, with 18 bases between the two ends.